The 31 T cell receptor beta chains below come from one sample, sequenced in a study of Graves' ophthalmopathy and Graves' hyperthyroidism. TCR beta CDR3 regions were amplified from RNA transcripts. After a first-round RT-PCR with HTBI primers, a second-round multiplex PCR was run. TCRdb itself ran the multiplex PCR reads through MiXCR, one entry per CDR3 protein. This table holds roughly 160,000 distinct CDR3 sequences, approximately 40% found once. The sample comprised peripheral blood. These receptors were obtained from a man aged 30-40 years with Graves' ophthalmopathy.

This chain connects TRBV7-3 to TRBJ1-1; D gene ambiguous. The CDR3 has 19 residues. V was trimmed by 7 bases and J by 4 bases, leaving 31 bases between them. The germline V gene has CDR1 SGHTA and CDR2 FQGTGA. The CDR3 bases are TGTGCCAGCACCCTTAAGGTCCGGGCCAGGTTTGTTGTGGGCACTGAAGCTTTCTTT. Translation gives CASTLKVRARFVVGTEAFF. Based on the CDR3 plus reference TRBV7-3 and TRBJ1-1, the full variable domain is GAGVSQTPSNKVTEKGKYVELRCDPISGHTALYWYRQSLGQGPEFLIYFQGTGAADDSGLPNDRFFAVRPEGSVSTLKIQRTERGDSAVYLCASTLKVRARFVVGTEAFFGQGTRLTVV.

This clonotype was recorded many times. The CDR3 spells CSVDLRSGGFYGYTF. The CDR3 nucleotides are TGCAGCGTTGATCTTCGCTCGGGCGGATTCTATGGCTACACCTTC. The chain carries TRBV29-1 and TRBJ1-2; D not certain. The ends were cut back, 3 bases at V and 4 bases at J, with 18 bases in the middle. The CDR3 is made up of 15 amino acids. From germline, CDR1 is SQVTM and CDR2 ANQGSEA.

V gene TRBV10-3 combines with J gene TRBJ1-1, with TRBD1 matching 7 bases. Germline V gene data show CDR1 as ENHRY and CDR2 as SYGVKD. The trim removed 4 bases at V and 7 bases at J, leaving 6 bases unmatched. This CDR3 spans 13 amino acids. CDR3 sequence: CAISVTGAGEAFF. CDR3 coding DNA: TGTGCCATCAGTGTTACAGGGGCTGGTGAAGCTTTCTTT.

This clonotype was counted many times. The CDR3 DNA sequence: TGCGCCAGCGGGAGGGGACAGGGAATGGCTGAAGCTTTCTTT. It translates to CASGRGQGMAEAFF. The J gene is TRBJ1-1, the V gene TRBV5-1, with 9 bases that match TRBD1. The junction had 10 bases not matched to a gene; V was cut back by 7 bases and J by 6 bases. CDR1 is SGHRS and CDR2 is YFSETQ in the germline V gene. The CDR3 runs to 14 residues.

This clonotype was recorded many times. The V and J genes are TRBV12-3 or TRBV12-4 and TRBJ2-7; 9 bases fit TRBD1. V shed 5 bases and J 1 base; nucleotides not matched to a gene: 6. This CDR3 region has 15 residues. The CDR3 nucleotides read TGTGCCAGCAGTATCGACAGGGGGTTTTCCTACGAGCAGTACTTC. It specifies CASSIDRGFSYEQYF.

The V call is TRBV6-1, the J call TRBJ1-2; D is ambiguous. Trimming stripped 5 bases from V and 0 bases from J, with 13 bases between. CDR3 size: 15 residues. The germline gives CDR1 MNHNS, CDR2 SASEGT. The CDR3 DNA reads TGTGCCAGCAGTCCCGGGATCGGATCTAACTATGGCTACACCTTC. Translating it yields CASSPGIGSNYGYTF.

This clonotype was observed at least ten times. The chain uses TRBV24-1 and TRBJ2-3; D gene uncertain. The CDR3 length is 17 residues. CDR1 and CDR2 from the germline V gene are KGHDR and SFDVKD. V lost 2 bases to trimming and J lost 3 bases, with 17 bases between them. The CDR3 DNA follows: TGTGCCACCAGTGATTCCGGCGGCGGTTGGTGGACAGATACGCAGTATTTT. Its translation: CATSDSGGGWWTDTQYF.

J is TRBJ2-2 and V is TRBV29-1; no clear D. Germline CDR1 is SQVTM and CDR2 is ANQGSEA. Deletions cut 7 bases from V and 5 bases from J, with 8 bases between. This CDR3 has 11 residues. The CDR3 is CSAHMTGELFF. DNA of the CDR3: TGCAGCGCCCACATGACCGGGGAGCTGTTTTTT.

This clonotype was counted at least ten times. The chain couples TRBV5-1 to TRBJ2-7, with D maybe TRBD1 (6 bases). CDR1 is SGHRS, CDR2 YFSETQ, per germline. The V and J ends lost 1 base and 6 bases respectively, with 14 bases between them. This CDR3 comprises 14 residues. CDR3 protein: CASSLLTGPSEQYF. CDR3 bases: TGCGCCAGCAGCTTGCTTACAGGGCCGAGCGAGCAGTACTTC.

This clonotype was counted at least ten times. The J gene is TRBJ2-7, the V gene TRBV6-2 or TRBV6-3; 10 bases agree with TRBD2. The germline gives CDR1 MNHEY, CDR2 SVGEGT. V shed 6 bases, J shed 5 bases, and the junction held 10 bases outside the gene matches. The CDR3 is made up of 15 amino acids. CDR3 in DNA: TGTGCCAGCAGCCACGATCGGCTAGCGGGAGACGAGCAGTACTTC. Protein product: CASSHDRLAGDEQYF.

The table lists this clonotype with many counts. CDR3 amino acids: CASSPGRGPYSNQPQHF. CDR3 in DNA: TGTGCCAGCAGCCCTGGCCGGGGCCCGTATAGCAATCAGCCCCAGCATTTT. The chain joins TRBV28 to TRBJ1-5; TRBD1 might be the D (5 bases). V dropped 6 bases and J dropped 0 bases, with 18 bases sitting between them. This CDR3 is built from 17 residues. In germline, CDR1 is MDHEN, CDR2 SYDVKM.

The chain is built from TRBV7-6 and TRBJ2-7, with D possibly matching TRBD1 (6 bases). The CDR3 has 16 amino acids. Trimming cost V 1 base and J 2 bases, with 15 bases left between them. From germline, CDR1 is SGHVS and CDR2 FNYEAQ. CDR3 amino acids: CASSLGPGGGTYEQYF. In DNA, the CDR3 is TGTGCCAGCAGCTTAGGACCTGGGGGCGGAACCTACGAGCAGTACTTC.

This clonotype was recorded at least ten times. This chain uses TRBV7-2 with TRBJ2-5, with 8 bases that match TRBD2. V shed 5 bases, J shed 5 bases, and the junction held 22 bases outside the gene matches. Germline values: CDR1 SGHTA, CDR2 FQGNSA. The CDR3 contains 19 residues. The CDR3 sequence: CASSPQLLRRREGRETQYF. The CDR3 nucleotides read TGTGCCAGCAGCCCGCAACTGCTGAGGCGACGGGAGGGCCGGGAGACCCAGTACTTC.

The V and J genes are TRBV12-3 or TRBV12-4 and TRBJ1-2; maybe TRBD1 (6 bases). V was pared by 6 bases and J by 8 bases, with 16 bases between. The CDR3 has 13 amino acids. Here the CDR3 DNA reads TGTGCCAGCAGGACCAGGGGAAGTGGAGGCTACACCTTC. Translation gives CASRTRGSGGYTF.

The V and J genes are TRBV6-1 and TRBJ2-7; D unclear. CDR1 MNHNS and CDR2 SASEGT come from the germline V gene. The V and J ends lost 5 bases and 2 bases respectively, with 16 bases between them. CDR3 size: 15 residues. CDR3 loop: CASSRAARVTYEQYF. DNA for the CDR3: TGTGCCAGCAGTCGGGCGGCCCGGGTGACCTACGAGCAGTACTTC.

This clonotype came up many times. The gene calls are TRBV5-6 and TRBJ1-2; D is unclear. The CDR3 extends over 14 amino acids. Trimming cost V 0 bases and J 1 base, with 7 bases left between them. Germline V CDR1 and CDR2: SGHDT, YYEEEE. The CDR3 DNA reads TGTGCCAGCAGCTTGGGACACTTTAACTATGGCTACACCTTC. Protein product: CASSLGHFNYGYTF.

This clonotype appeared many times. This chain connects TRBV6-2 or TRBV6-3 to TRBJ2-2; D gene uncertain. Germline V lookup: CDR1 MNHEY, CDR2 SVGEGT. Between the trimmed V and J ends, which lost 2 bases and 4 bases, there was a span of 8 bases. The CDR3 length is 14 residues. CDR3 DNA sequence: TGTGCCAGCAGTTACCGTCAACTCACCGGGGAGCTGTTTTTT. It encodes CASSYRQLTGELFF.

At least ten counts were recorded for this clonotype. This chain joins TRBV28 and TRBJ2-5; D remains unclear. The length of the CDR3 is 12 residues. Germline lookup yields CDR1 MDHEN and CDR2 SYDVKM. The V end lost 3 bases, the J end lost 1 base, and 3 bases lay between the germline ends. The CDR3 coding sequence is TGTGCCAGCAGTTTGGCCCAAGAGACCCAGTACTTC. Translated: CASSLAQETQYF.

In its sample, this clonotype was seen many times. The chain carries TRBV5-1 and TRBJ2-7; possibly TRBD1 for D (5 bases). The J call is in doubt because the DNA end fits TRBJ2-5 better. This CDR3 has 13 residues. From germline, CDR1 is SGHRS and CDR2 YFSETQ. This CDR3 is CASSTGPQGTQYF. The CDR3 region has the DNA TGCGCCAGCAGCACCGGGCCTCAGGGGACCCAGTACTTC.

The chain has TRBV20-1 and TRBJ1-1; 9 nucleotides agree with TRBD1. V trimming: 3 bases; J trimming: 4 bases; junction bases outside the gene matches: 3. The CDR3 sequence is 13 residues long. Germline V gene sequence: CDR1 DFQATT, CDR2 SNEGSKA (reference sequence). Here the CDR3 reads CSARDRGGTEAFF. DNA for the CDR3: TGCAGTGCTAGGGACAGGGGAGGCACTGAAGCTTTCTTT.

J is TRBJ1-2 and V is TRBV15; 8 nucleotides match TRBD1. The CDR3 extends over 17 amino acids. The germline V gene encodes CDR1 LNHNV and CDR2 YYDKDF (reference sequence). The junction had 9 bases not matched to a gene; V was cut back by 2 bases and J by 1 base. The CDR3 region is CATSRPTGGIINYGYTF. CDR3 coding DNA: TGTGCCACCAGCAGACCTACAGGGGGGATTATTAACTATGGCTACACCTTC.

This chain uses TRBV27 with TRBJ1-5, with a weak D call TRBD1 (5 bases). CDR1 and CDR2 from the germline V gene are MNHEY and SMNVEV (reference sequence). The CDR3 is 13 residues long. V lost 8 bases and J 0 bases, leaving 8 bases between the germline ends. Here the CDR3 DNA reads TGTGCCAGCGGGACCTATAGCAATCAGCCCCAGCATTTT. Protein: CASGTYSNQPQHF.

The genes are TRBV12-3 or TRBV12-4 and TRBJ1-1; no clear D. V lost 5 bases and J 6 bases, leaving 7 bases between the germline ends. The CDR3 covers 11 residues. The CDR3 here is CASSNVPEAFF. The CDR3 DNA reads TGTGCCAGCAGTAACGTACCTGAAGCTTTCTTT.

This clonotype appeared many times. The genes are TRBV12-3 or TRBV12-4 and TRBJ1-5; D gene uncertain. The length of the CDR3 is 11 residues. The V gene lost 4 bases and the J gene lost 6 bases, with 4 bases spanning the gap. In nucleotides, the CDR3 is TGTGCCAGCAGTTACAGTCAGCCCCAGCATTTT. It translates to CASSYSQPQHF.

This clonotype was seen at least ten times. The chain joins TRBV7-2 to TRBJ1-2; D remains unclear. Between the trimmed V and J ends, which lost 5 bases and 8 bases, there was a span of 12 bases. Germline lookup yields CDR1 SGHTA and CDR2 FQGNSA. The CDR3 runs 12 residues. CDR3 residues: CASSPAGAGYTF. As DNA, the CDR3 is TGTGCCAGCAGCCCTGCGGGAGCAGGCTACACCTTC.

This clonotype was counted at least ten times. The chain recombines TRBV12-3 or TRBV12-4 with TRBJ2-7; D may be TRBD1 (6 bases). There are 14 residues in the CDR3. Trimming took off 4 bases at V and 3 bases at J, with 13 bases between the two ends. The CDR3 region has the DNA TGTGCCAGCAGTTACCCGGGACATCTCTACGAGCAGTACTTC. This gives the protein CASSYPGHLYEQYF.

The chain recombines TRBV12-3 or TRBV12-4 with TRBJ2-5; tentatively, D is TRBD2 (5 bases). The germline V and J ends were trimmed by 6 bases and 8 bases, with 10 bases remaining between them. This CDR3 comprises 11 residues. The CDR3 DNA reads as TGTGCCAGCAGCCTGGGAGTTACCCAGTACTTC. Translating it yields CASSLGVTQYF.

This clonotype was detected many times. The CDR3 spells CASSYAGVRDYEQYF. The CDR3, as DNA: TGTGCCAGCAGTTACGCGGGAGTACGCGACTACGAGCAGTACTTC. The genes are TRBV6-2 or TRBV6-3 and TRBJ2-7, with 7 bases fitting TRBD2. V lost 2 bases, J lost 3 bases, and 7 bases stayed unmatched. CDR1 and CDR2 from the germline V gene are MNHEY and SVGEGT. CDR3 length equals 15 residues.

This clonotype was counted ten times or more. The V and J genes are TRBV7-2 and TRBJ2-7, with D possibly called TRBD1 or TRBD2 (5 bases each). Germline assignment: CDR1 SGHTA and CDR2 FQGNSA. This CDR3 spans 15 amino acids. V was cut by 1 base and J by 6 bases, with 16 bases left in between. CDR3 amino acids: CASSLGSVRGGEQYF. The CDR3 region has the DNA TGTGCCAGCAGCTTAGGATCGGTTCGGGGCGGCGAGCAGTACTTC.

This sequence joins TRBV20-1 and TRBJ2-7; 7 positions match TRBD1. This CDR3 has 15 amino acids. Looked up from germline, CDR1 is DFQATT and CDR2 is SNEGSKA (reference sequence). Trimming at V came to 5 bases and at J to 3 bases, leaving 13 bases not matched to a gene. This CDR3 reads CSAESPTGANYEQYF. CDR3 sequence (DNA): TGCAGTGCTGAGAGTCCTACAGGGGCAAACTACGAGCAGTACTTC.

V gene TRBV28 combines with J gene TRBJ2-2; D not resolved. The CDR3 has 14 amino acids. Germline loops: CDR1 MDHEN, CDR2 SYDVKM. Trimming stripped 7 bases from V and 7 bases from J, with 16 bases between. CDR3 sequence: CASTDPSTGGELFF. The CDR3 region has the DNA TGTGCCAGCACCGACCCCTCAACGGGCGGGGAGCTGTTTTTT.